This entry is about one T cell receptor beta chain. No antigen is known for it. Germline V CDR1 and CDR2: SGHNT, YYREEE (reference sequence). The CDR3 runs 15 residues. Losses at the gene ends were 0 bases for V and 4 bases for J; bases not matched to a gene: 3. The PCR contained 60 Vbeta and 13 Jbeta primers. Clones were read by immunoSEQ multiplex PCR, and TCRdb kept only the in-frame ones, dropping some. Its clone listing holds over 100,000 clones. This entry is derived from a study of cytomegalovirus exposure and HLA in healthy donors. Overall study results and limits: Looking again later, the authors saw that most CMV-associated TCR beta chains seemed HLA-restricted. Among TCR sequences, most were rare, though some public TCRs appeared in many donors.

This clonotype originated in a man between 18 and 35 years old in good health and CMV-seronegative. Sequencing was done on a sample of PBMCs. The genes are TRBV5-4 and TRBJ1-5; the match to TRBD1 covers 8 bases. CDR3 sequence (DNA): TGTGCCAGCAGCTTGGGACAGGGGTTTAATCAGCCCCAGCATTTT. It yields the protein CASSLGQGFNQPQHF.